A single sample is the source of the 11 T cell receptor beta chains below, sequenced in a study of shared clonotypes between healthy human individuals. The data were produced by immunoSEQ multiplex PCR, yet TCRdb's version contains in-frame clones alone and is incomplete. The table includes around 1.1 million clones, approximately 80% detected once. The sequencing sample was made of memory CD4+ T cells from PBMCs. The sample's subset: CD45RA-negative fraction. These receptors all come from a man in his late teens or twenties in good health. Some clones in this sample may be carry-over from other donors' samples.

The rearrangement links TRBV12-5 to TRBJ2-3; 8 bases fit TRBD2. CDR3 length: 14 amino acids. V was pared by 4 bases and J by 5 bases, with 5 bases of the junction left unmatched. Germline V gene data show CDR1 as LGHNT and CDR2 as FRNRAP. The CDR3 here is CASGSSGRGDTQYF. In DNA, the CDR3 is TGTGCTAGTGGTTCGAGCGGGAGAGGAGATACGCAGTATTTT. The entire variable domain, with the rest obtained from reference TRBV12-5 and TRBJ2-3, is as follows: DARVTQTPRHKVTEMGQEVTMRCQPILGHNTVFWYRQTMMQGLELLAYFRNRAPLDDSGMPKDRFSAEMPDATLATLKIQPSEPRDSAVYFCASGSSGRGDTQYFGPGTRLTVL.

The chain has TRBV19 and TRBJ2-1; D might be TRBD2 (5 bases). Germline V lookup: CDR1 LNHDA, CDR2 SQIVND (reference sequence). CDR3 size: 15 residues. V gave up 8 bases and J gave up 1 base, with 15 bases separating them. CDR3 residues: CASAPGLPSYNEQFF. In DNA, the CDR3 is TGTGCCAGTGCGCCCGGACTCCCGTCCTACAATGAGCAGTTCTTC.

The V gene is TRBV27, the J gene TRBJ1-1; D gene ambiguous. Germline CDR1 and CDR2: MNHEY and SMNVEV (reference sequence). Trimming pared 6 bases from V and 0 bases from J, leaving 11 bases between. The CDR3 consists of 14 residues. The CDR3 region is CASRAQVMNTEAFF. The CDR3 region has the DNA TGTGCCAGCAGAGCCCAGGTAATGAACACTGAAGCTTTCTTT.

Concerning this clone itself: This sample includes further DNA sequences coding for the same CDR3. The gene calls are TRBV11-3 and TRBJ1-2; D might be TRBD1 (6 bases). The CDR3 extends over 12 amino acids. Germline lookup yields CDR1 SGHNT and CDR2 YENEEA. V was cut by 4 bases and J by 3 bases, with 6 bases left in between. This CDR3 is CASSSGDYGYTF. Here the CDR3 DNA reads TGTGCCAGCAGCTCAGGGGACTATGGCTACACCTTC.

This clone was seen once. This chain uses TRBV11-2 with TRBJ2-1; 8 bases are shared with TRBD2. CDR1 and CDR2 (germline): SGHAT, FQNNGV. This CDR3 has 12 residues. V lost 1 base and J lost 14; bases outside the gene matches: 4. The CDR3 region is CASSLVAREEFF. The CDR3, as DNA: TGTGCCAGCAGCTTAGTAGCGCGGGAGGAGTTCTTC. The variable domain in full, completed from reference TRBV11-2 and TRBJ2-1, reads EAGVAQSPRYKIIEKRQSVAFWCNPISGHATLYWYQQILGQGPKLLIQFQNNGVVDDSQLPKDRFSAERLKGVDSTLKIQPAKLEDSAVYLCASSLVAREEFFGPGTRLTVL.

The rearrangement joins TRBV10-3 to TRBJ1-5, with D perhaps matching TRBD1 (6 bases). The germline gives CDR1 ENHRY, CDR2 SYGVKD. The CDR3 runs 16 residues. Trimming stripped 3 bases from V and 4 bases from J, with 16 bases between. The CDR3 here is CAISESGPGTNQPQHF. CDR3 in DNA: TGTGCCATCAGTGAAAGCGGGCCAGGGACAAATCAGCCCCAGCATTTT.

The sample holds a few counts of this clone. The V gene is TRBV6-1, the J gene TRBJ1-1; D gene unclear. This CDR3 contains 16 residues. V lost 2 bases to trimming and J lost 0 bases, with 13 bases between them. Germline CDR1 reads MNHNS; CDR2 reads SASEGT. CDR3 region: CASSENGYRVNTEAFF. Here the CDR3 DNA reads TGTGCCAGCAGTGAAAACGGGTACCGGGTGAACACTGAAGCTTTCTTT.

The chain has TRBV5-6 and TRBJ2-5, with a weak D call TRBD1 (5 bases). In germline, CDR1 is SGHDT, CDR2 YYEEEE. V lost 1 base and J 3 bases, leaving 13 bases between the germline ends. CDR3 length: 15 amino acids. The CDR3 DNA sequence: TGTGCCAGCAGCTTGTCAGGGTTCCGCAAAGAGACCCAGTACTTC. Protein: CASSLSGFRKETQYF. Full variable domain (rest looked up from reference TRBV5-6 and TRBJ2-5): DAGVTQSPTHLIKTRGQQVTLRCSPKSGHDTVSWYQQALGQGPQFIFQYYEEEERQRGNFPDRFSGHQFPNYSSELNVNALLLGDSALYLCASSLSGFRKETQYFGPGTRLLVL.

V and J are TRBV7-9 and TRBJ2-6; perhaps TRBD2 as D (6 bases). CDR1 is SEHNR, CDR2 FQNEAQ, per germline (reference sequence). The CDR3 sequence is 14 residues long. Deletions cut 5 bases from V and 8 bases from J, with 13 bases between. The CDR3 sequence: CASSLSAGTNVLTF. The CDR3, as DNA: TGTGCCAGCAGCCTTTCCGCGGGGACCAACGTCCTGACTTTC.

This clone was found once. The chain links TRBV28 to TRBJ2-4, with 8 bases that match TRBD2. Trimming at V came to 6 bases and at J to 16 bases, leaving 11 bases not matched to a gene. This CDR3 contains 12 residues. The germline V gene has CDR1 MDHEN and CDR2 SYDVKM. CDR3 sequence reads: CASSGAGTRCYF. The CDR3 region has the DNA TGTGCCAGCAGCGGGGCCGGGACTAGGTGCTACTTC.

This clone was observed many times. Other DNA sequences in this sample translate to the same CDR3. CDR3 nucleotide sequence: TGTGCCAGCAGTTACTCGGGTCAGGGGAGGACTGAAGCTTTCTTT. Encoded protein: CASSYSGQGRTEAFF. The chain joins TRBV6-5 to TRBJ1-1; D possibly corresponds to TRBD1 (6 bases). Germline V gives CDR1 MNHEY, CDR2 SVGAGI. The CDR3 runs to 15 residues. Trimming removed 0 bases at V and 5 bases at J, with 13 bases between.